This T cell receptor (beta chain) was found in a study of cytomegalovirus exposure and HLA in healthy donors. The PCR made use of 60 Vbeta and 13 Jbeta primers. TCRdb keeps only in-frame clones here, not all; method: immunoSEQ multiplex PCR. Counted here are around 150,000 clones, roughly 74% occurring once; the ten biggest clones make up roughly 8.2%. The CDR3 runs 13 residues. Germline CDR1 SGHRS, CDR2 YFSETQ. The ends were cut back, 0 bases at V and 4 bases at J, with 7 bases in the middle. Study-wide points: In a later analysis, TCR beta V- and J-gene trimming showed a link to a missense DCLRE1C variant. Solely CMV serostatus was available to characterize immune exposure. Cytomegalovirus association was listed for under 200 TCR beta chains.

In its sample, this clone was seen a few times. Its antigen remains unidentified. Different DNA sequences within this sample yield the same CDR3. Input material: PBMCs. This receptor was obtained from a woman aged 40 to 49 in good health and CMV-seropositive. The chain recombines TRBV5-1 with TRBJ1-2; possibly TRBD1 for D (5 bases). The CDR3 region is CASSLGGGYGYTF. The CDR3 region has the DNA TGCGCCAGCAGCTTGGGGGGCGGCTATGGCTACACCTTC.